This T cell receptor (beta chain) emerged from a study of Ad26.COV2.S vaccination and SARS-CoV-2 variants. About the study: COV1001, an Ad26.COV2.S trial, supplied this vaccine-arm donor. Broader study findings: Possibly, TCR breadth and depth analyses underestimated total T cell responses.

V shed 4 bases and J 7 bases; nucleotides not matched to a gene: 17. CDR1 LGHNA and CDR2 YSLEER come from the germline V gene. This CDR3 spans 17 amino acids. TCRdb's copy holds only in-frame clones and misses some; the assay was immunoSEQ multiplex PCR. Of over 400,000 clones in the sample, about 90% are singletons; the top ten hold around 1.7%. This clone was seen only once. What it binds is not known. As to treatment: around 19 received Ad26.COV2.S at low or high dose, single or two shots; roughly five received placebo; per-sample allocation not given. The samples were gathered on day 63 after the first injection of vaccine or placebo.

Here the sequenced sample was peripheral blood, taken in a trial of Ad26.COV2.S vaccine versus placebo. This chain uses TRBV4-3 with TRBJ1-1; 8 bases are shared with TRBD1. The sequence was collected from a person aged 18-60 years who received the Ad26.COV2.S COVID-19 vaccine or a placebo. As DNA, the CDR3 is TGCGCCAGCAGCCCGAGAAGACAGGGGTATGAGTTCGTTGAAGCTTTCTTT. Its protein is CASSPRRQGYEFVEAFF.